This T cell receptor (beta chain) was observed in a study of blood T cell repertoires in COVID-19. Study context: Italy, Spain and the United States were the sources of the convalescent and acute COVID-19 samples. Nucleic acid was either cDNA or gDNA, and it came from T cells, B-cell-depleted T cells, or PBMCs.

Original processing notes: Reference gene primer amplification yielded estimated nucleated cell counts. Only in-frame clones appear in the TCRdb table, and some are missing; sequencing was by immunoSEQ multiplex PCR. Clonal size and the V and J genes are those of that table, whereas D and trimming came from the DNA. The repertoire holds some 55,000 clones, with over 80% as singletons. J lost 2 bases, V lost 0 bases, and 9 bases had no gene match. This CDR3 region has 17 residues. Germline V CDR1 and CDR2: SGHTA, FQGNSA. Sample: peripheral blood. This TCR was sampled from a woman aged 60-75 years with acute or convalescent COVID-19. The rearrangement uses TRBV7-2 and TRBJ2-7; 8 nucleotides line up with TRBD2. The DNA of the CDR3 is TGTGCCAGCAGCTTAGCTGCTTCGCGGGGGGCAACCTACGAGCAGTACTTC. Translating it yields CASSLAASRGATYEQYF.